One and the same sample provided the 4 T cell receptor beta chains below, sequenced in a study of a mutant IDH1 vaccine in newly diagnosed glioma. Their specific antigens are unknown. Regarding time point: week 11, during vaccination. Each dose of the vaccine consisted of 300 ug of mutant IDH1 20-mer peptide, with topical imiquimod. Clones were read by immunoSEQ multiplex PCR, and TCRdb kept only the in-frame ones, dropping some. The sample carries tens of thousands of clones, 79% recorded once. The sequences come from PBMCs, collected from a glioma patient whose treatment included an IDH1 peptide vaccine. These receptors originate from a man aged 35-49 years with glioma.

The CDR3 DNA sequence: TGTGCCAGCAGTCGTAGACTAGCGGGACTTATAGAAACCGGGGAGCTGTTTTTT. Protein product: CASSRRLAGLIETGELFF. This rearrangement joins TRBV7-6 to TRBJ2-2, with 11 bases fitting TRBD2. V was clipped by 6 bases and J by 5 bases; unmatched bases: 14. This CDR3 has 18 residues. Germline V gives CDR1 SGHVS, CDR2 FNYEAQ.

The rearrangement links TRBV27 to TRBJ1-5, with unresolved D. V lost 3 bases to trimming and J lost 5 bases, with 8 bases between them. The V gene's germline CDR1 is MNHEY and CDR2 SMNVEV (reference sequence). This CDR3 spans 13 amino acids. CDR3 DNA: TGTGCCAGCAGTTTGAGGGTAGATCAGCCCCAGCATTTT. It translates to CASSLRVDQPQHF.

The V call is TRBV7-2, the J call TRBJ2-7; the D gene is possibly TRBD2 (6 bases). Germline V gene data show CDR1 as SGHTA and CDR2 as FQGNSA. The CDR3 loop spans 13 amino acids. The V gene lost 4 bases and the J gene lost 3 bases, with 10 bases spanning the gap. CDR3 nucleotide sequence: TGTGCCAGCAGCTCGGGACTCAACTACGAGCAGTACTTC. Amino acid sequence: CASSSGLNYEQYF.

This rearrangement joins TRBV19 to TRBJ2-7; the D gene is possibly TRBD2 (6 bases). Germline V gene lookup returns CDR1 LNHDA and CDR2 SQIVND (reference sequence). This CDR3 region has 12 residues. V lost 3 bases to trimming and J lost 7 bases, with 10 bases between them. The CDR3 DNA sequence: TGTGCCAGTAGTATGAAGGGGAGGGAGCAGTACTTC. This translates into CASSMKGREQYF. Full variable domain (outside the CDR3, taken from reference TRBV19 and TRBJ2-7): DGGITQSPKYLFRKEGQNVTLSCEQNLNHDAMYWYRQDPGQGLRLIYYSQIVNDFQKGDIAEGYSVSREKKESFPLTVTSAQKNPTAFYLCASSMKGREQYFGPGTRLTVT.